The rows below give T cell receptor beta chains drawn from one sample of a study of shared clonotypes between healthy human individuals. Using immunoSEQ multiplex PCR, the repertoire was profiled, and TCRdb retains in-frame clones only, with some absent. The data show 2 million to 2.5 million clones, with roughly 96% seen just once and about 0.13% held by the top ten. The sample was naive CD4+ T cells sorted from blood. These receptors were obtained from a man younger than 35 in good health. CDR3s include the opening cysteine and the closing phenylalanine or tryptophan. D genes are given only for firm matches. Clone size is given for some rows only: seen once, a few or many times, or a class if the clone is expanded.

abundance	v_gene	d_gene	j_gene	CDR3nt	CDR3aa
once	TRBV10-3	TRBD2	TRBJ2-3	TGTGCCATCAGTGGGGCGGGGGGGCCCGATACGCAGTATTTT	CAISGAGGPDTQYF
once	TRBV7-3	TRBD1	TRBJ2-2	TGTGCCAGCAGCTTCAACCGGGACAGGGGAGGCACCGGGGAGCTGTTTTTT	CASSFNRDRGGTGELFF
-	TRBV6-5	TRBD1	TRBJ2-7	TGTGCCAGCAGCCGGGGACAGGGTCCCTACGAGCAGTACTTC	CASSRGQGPYEQYF
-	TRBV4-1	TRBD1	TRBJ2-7	TGCGCCAGCAGCGCGGTGGCGGGACAGGGGAACTACGAGCAGTACTTC	CASSAVAGQGNYEQYF
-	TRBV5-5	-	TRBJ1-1	TGTGCCAGCAGCTTGGATCCAGGGAGGAACACTGAAGCTTTCTTT	CASSLDPGRNTEAFF
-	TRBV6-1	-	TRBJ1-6	TGTGCCAGCAGTGAAGTCGGGGTCTTTAATTCACCCCTCCACTTT	CASSEVGVFNSPLHF
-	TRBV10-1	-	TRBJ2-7	TGCGCCAGCAGTGACGGGCTATACGAGCAGTACTTC	CASSDGLYEQYF
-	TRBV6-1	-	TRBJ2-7	TGTGCCAGCAGTTCTCAAGGGAAGAACGAGCAGTACTTC	CASSSQGKNEQYF
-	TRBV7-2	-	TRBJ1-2	TGTGCCAGCAGCTTAGGGGGCCGAGATGGCTACACCTTC	CASSLGGRDGYTF
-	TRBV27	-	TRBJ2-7	TGTGCCAGCAGTTCCCTGGGGGCCATGGGGTACGAGCAGTACTTC	CASSSLGAMGYEQYF
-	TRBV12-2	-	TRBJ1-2	TGTGCAAGTCGCTTAGATCACATGCGCTACACCTTC	CASRLDHMRYTF
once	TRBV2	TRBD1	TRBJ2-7	TGTGCCAGCAGCCGAGGACAGGGGGCCTACGAGCAGTACTTC	CASSRGQGAYEQYF
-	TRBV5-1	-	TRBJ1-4	TGCGCCAGCAGCTACGGGTCGGGACGCGAAAAACTGTTTTTT	CASSYGSGREKLFF
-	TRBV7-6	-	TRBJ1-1	TGTGCCAGCAGCTTGGGCAGGGGTGGTGAAGCTTTCTTT	CASSLGRGGEAFF
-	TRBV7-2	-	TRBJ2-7	TGTGCCAGCAGTGATCTGCGGACAGACCGGTCCTACGAGCAGTACTTC	CASSDLRTDRSYEQYF
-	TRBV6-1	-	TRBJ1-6	TGTGCCAGCAGTGAAGTCGGAGGGCCTGGATCACCCCTCCACTTT	CASSEVGGPGSPLHF
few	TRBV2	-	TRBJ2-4	TGTGCCAGCAGTGTCCAAGATGCTAACATTCAGTACTTC	CASSVQDANIQYF
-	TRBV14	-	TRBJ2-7	TGTGCCCGTCAGAACATCTACGAGCAGTACTTC	CARQNIYEQYF
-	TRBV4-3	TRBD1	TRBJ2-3	TGCGCCAGCAGCCAAGATTCCGGGACAGGGGGGCGAGATACGCAGTATTTT	CASSQDSGTGGRDTQYF
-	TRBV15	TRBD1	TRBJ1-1	TGTGCCACCAGCAGAGAAGGTTCTGCGGGCAGGGGGCTCGGTGAAGCTTTCTTT	CATSREGSAGRGLGEAFF
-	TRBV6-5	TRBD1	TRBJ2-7	TGTGCCAGCAGTTACCGGCAGGGGGCCTACGAGCAGTACTTC	CASSYRQGAYEQYF
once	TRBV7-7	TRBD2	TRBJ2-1	TGTGCTAGCAGCTCTAGCGGGAGTGGTAATGAGCAGTTCTTC	CASSSSGSGNEQFF
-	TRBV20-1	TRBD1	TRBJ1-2	TGCAGTGCGTATGGGACAGTTTACACCTTC	CSAYGTVYTF
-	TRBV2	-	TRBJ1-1	TGTGCCAGCATGATAACTCAACCGACCTCTGAAGCTTTCTTT	CASMITQPTSEAFF
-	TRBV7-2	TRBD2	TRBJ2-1	TGTGCCAGCAGCTTAGTAGGGGTGAGCGGGAGGGCCTTAGATGAGCAGTTCTTC	CASSLVGVSGRALDEQFF
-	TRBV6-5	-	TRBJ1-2	TGTGCCAGCAGGGGACCCCTTTCGGGTGGCTACACCTTC	CASRGPLSGGYTF
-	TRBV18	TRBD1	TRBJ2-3	TGTGCCAGCTCACCTAGACAGGGAAGAGGCACAGATACGCAGTATTTT	CASSPRQGRGTDTQYF
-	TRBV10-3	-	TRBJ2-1	TGTGCCATCAGGGGACAAGACTCCTACAATGAGCAGTTCTTC	CAIRGQDSYNEQFF
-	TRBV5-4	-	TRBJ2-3	TGTGCCAGCAGCTTAGCGGTCGACACAGATACGCAGTATTTT	CASSLAVDTDTQYF
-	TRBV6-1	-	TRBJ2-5	TGTGCCAGCAGTCGAACCTCGTTACAAGAGACCCAGTACTTC	CASSRTSLQETQYF
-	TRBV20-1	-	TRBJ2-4	TGCAGTCTCAGTCCGGGAAACATTCAGTACTTC	CSLSPGNIQYF
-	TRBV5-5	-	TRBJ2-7	TGTGCCAGCAGCTACCTCGGGAACGAGCAGTACTTC	CASSYLGNEQYF
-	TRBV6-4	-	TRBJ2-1	TGTGCCAGCAGTATTCAACCCTCCTACAATGAGCAGTTCTTC	CASSIQPSYNEQFF
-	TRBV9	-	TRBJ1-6	TGTGCCAGCCAAAGGGACGACGATTCACCCCTCCACTTT	CASQRDDDSPLHF
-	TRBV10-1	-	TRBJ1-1	TGCGCCAGCAGTGAGGGAGGGGGGACTGAAGCTTTCTTT	CASSEGGGTEAFF
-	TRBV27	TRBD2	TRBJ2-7	TGTGCCAGCAGTGTCGGGACTAGCGGGAGTCGAGAGCAGTACTTC	CASSVGTSGSREQYF
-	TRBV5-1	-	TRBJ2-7	TGCGCCAGCAGCTGGGGACATCTCTACGAGCAGTACTTC	CASSWGHLYEQYF
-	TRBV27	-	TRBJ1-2	TGTGCCAGCAGTTTAGGGCCCAGGGCGAATGGCTACACCTTC	CASSLGPRANGYTF
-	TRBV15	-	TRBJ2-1	TGTGCCACCAGCATACGTGCGAACAATGAGCAGTTCTTC	CATSIRANNEQFF
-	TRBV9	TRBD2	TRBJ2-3	TGTGCCAGCACCCTCGGCCTAGCGGAGGCCACAGATACGCAGTATTTT	CASTLGLAEATDTQYF
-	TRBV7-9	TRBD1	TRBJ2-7	TGTGCCAGCAGCCCAAGGGGGGGAGGACAGGGGCGGTTCGAGCAGTACTTC	CASSPRGGGQGRFEQYF
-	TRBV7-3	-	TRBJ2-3	TGTGCCAGCAGCCCCATAGCTAGCCTGACTAGCACAGATACGCAGTATTTT	CASSPIASLTSTDTQYF
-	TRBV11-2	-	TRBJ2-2	TGTGCCAGCAGCTTAGTTAAGGCCCCCACCGGGGAGCTGTTTTTT	CASSLVKAPTGELFF
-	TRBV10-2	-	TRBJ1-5	TGCGCCAGCAGTGAGAACGTAGGGGGTCAGCCCCAGCATTTT	CASSENVGGQPQHF
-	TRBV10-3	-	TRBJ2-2	TGTGCCATCACCACCGGGGCCGGGGAGCTGTTTTTT	CAITTGAGELFF
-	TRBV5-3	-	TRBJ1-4	TGTGCCAGAAGCTCCGAAGGGAGGAAGAATGAAAAACTGTTTTTT	CARSSEGRKNEKLFF
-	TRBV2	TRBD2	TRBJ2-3	TGTGCCAGCAGTGAGGGGAGGCTAGCGGCCACCAGCACAGATACGCAGTATTTT	CASSEGRLAATSTDTQYF
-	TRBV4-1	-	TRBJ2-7	TGCGCCAGCAGCCAAACGACTCCGATAGAGGGGGAGCAGTACTTC	CASSQTTPIEGEQYF
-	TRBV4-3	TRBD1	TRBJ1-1	TGCGCCAGCAGCCACTATGACAGGGACATCACTGAAGCTTTCTTT	CASSHYDRDITEAFF
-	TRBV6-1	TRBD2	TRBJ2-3	TGTGCCAGCAGTGAAGCGGGACTAGCGGGGCGTACAGATACGCAGTATTTT	CASSEAGLAGRTDTQYF
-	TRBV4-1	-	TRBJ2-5	TGCGCCAGCAGCCAAGATTGGACACAGGTGGTAGAGACCCAGTACTTC	CASSQDWTQVVETQYF
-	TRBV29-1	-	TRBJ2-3	TGCAGCGTTGAGGCCTTCACAGATACGCAGTATTTT	CSVEAFTDTQYF
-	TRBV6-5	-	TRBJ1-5	TGTGCCAGTGGGGGGATCAATCAGCCCCAGCATTTT	CASGGINQPQHF
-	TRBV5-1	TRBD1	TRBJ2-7	TGCGCCAGCAGCTCAGGACAGGGGACCTACGAGCAGTACTTC	CASSSGQGTYEQYF
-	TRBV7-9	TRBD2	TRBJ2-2	TGTGCCAGCAGGACTAGCGGGAGAGGCCAGGGGAACACCGGGGAGCTGTTTTTT	CASRTSGRGQGNTGELFF
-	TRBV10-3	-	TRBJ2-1	TGTGCCATCAGTGATCGAGTAGCGGGACAGATGGAAGGTGGGCAGTTCTTC	CAISDRVAGQMEGGQFF
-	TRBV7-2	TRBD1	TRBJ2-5	TGTGCCAGCAGCCCGCGGGACAGGAGGGTCACCCAGTACTTC	CASSPRDRRVTQYF
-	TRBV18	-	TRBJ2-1	TGTGCCAGCTCACCACCGGGGGATGAGCAGTTCTTC	CASSPPGDEQFF
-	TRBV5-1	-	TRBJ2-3	TGCGCCAGCAGCTCCGGGGACTTAAGCACAGATACGCAGTATTTT	CASSSGDLSTDTQYF
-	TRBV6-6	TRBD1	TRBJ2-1	TGTGCCAGCAGTTCTACGGGACAGGGATACAATGAGCAGTTCTTC	CASSSTGQGYNEQFF